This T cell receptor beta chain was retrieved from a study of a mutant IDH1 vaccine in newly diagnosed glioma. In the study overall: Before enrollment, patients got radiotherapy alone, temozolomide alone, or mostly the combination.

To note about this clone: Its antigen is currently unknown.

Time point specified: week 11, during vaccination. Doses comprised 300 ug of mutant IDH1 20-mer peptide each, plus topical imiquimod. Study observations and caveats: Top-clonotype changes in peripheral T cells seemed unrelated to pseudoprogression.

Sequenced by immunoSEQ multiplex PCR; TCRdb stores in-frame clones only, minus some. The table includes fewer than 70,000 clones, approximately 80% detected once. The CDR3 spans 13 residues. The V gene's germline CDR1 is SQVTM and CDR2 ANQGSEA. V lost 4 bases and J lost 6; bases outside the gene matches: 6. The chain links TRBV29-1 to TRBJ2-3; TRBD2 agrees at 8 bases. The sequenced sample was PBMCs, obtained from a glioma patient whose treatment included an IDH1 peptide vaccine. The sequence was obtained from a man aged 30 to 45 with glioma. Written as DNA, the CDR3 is TGCAGCGTTGCCCCCGCGGGGGGTGATACGCAGTATTTT. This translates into CSVAPAGGDTQYF.